This TCR beta chain was recorded in a study of T cells after yellow fever vaccination (dated by TCRdb to about 2019). Describing the broader study: The SMART-Seq v4 Ultra Low Input RNA kit was used to prepare libraries from fractions with low cell numbers. To follow T-cell clones before and after both primary and booster YFV17D yellow fever vaccination, bulk TCR alpha and beta repertoires underwent longitudinal sequencing. The cohort comprised two healthy male donors, one aged 18 to 30 and one aged 30 to 40 years. Blood was collected at multiple timepoints before and after primary and secondary immunization, and bulk PBMC replicates and cell subsets were isolated.

In the case of this clonotype: It lacks a known antigen. No much larger clonotype is one base removed from it; base qualities were not supplied.

TCR cDNA was made using 5'RACE template switching, a step that added a universal primer site and unique molecular identifiers. Priming of cDNA synthesis was performed from both the TCR alpha and TCR beta constant segments. Library amplification used two PCR steps, and the second PCR step added sample barcodes and sequencing adapters. Sequencing of libraries was performed on Illumina HiSeq 2500 (2x100 bp) or NovaSeq (2x150 bp). The paper's processing steps were these. Reads were demultiplexed and collapsed into UMI consensus sequences with MIGEC, and V(D)J alignment was performed with MiXCR. Clonotypes responding to the vaccine were identified with edgeR on replicate PBMC samples, with the criteria of FDR below 0.01 and a log2 fold change above 5 up to day 15. CD4 or CD8 identity was assigned to each bulk clonotype according to whether the clonotype was present at higher abundance in the sequenced CD4 repertoire or the sequenced CD8 repertoire. Using fastp at Q25 and MiXCR, TCRdb reprocessed the public reads and kept productive beta chains. Merged by CDR3 protein, the rows form single entries marked with the most common genes and DNA. These V and J calls originate from TCRdb's pipeline instead of the authors' own analysis. The sample has around 550,000 distinct CDR3 sequences on record, 19% of them singletons. Roughly an eighth of the sample comes from the top ten.

According to the study, the label for this sample's treatment or condition signals: live attenuated yellow fever vaccine strain. Two biological replicates of bulk PBMCs were collected at each blood-draw timepoint. PBMCs were isolated from peripheral blood using a standard Ficoll-Paque protocol. RNA was extracted with TriZol from bulk PBMCs, CD4 and CD8 fractions, and dextramer-positive and dextramer-negative fractions. The germline V end is reduced by 3 bases and the J end by 7 bases; junction bases left unmatched: 8. CDR1 and CDR2 (SGDLS, YYNGEE) derive from the germline V gene. From its cysteine to its phenylalanine, the CDR3 spans 14 amino acids. Only the CDR3 part of the read is kept: 42 bases, read in frame from the first base. Results the study describes overall, beyond this receptor: Compared with the primary T-cell response, the secondary T-cell response was faster but weaker, reaching its peak on day 5 rather than on day 15. A small share of clonotypes was detected in both CD4 and CD8 compartments, with the overlap likely arising from convergent recombination. FACS-sorted repertoires could contain abundant contaminating clonotypes from the bulk population, so computational filtering was required. Because the study included only a couple of donors, the extent to which the findings can be generalized is limited. Most clones expanded after primary vaccination (approximately 96% of CD4 and roughly 91% of CD8) were re-detected after the booster, suggesting that broad memory maintenance occurred.

The origin of this receptor is a man between 25 and 39 years old who received the YFV17D yellow fever vaccine. The chain is assembled from TRBV9 and TRBJ1-2; 8 bases in between match TRBD1. Sequenced material: PBMCs, taken 15 days after the yellow fever booster vaccination. The DNA is TGTGCCAGCAGCGACGGACAGGGAATGCGTGGCTACACCTTC. It codes for CASSDGQGMRGYTF.